These 12 T cell receptor beta chains came from one sample sequenced in a study of T cells in Graves' hyperthyroidism and ophthalmopathy. RNA transcripts gave rise to amplified TCR beta CDR3 regions. The HTBI set primed first-round TCR CDR3 RT-PCR. TCRdb itself ran the multiplex PCR reads through MiXCR, one entry per CDR3 protein. This repertoire shows about 760,000 distinct CDR3 sequences, approximately 36% found once; its top ten account for roughly 31%. The sequencing sample was made of blood. These receptor sequences come from a woman aged 35 to 49 with Graves' hyperthyroidism.

This clonotype was counted only a few times. The genes are TRBV10-3 and TRBJ1-2, with TRBD1 matching 8 bases. Trimming removed 0 bases from V and 12 bases from J; junction bases left unmatched: 12. The CDR3 covers 15 residues. CDR1 is ENHRY and CDR2 is SYGVKD in the germline V gene. The DNA for the CDR3 is TGTGCCATCAGTGAGTCGGAGTTGACAGGGGCGGGGAACACCTTC. As protein: CAISESELTGAGNTF.

The chain is built from TRBV2 and TRBJ2-7; possibly TRBD2 for D (6 bases). CDR1 SNHLY and CDR2 FYNNEI come from the germline V gene. V was shortened by 8 bases and J by 13 bases, with 15 bases between the two germline ends. The CDR3 has 10 amino acids. The CDR3 reads CASEEGRVYF. Written as DNA, the CDR3 is TGTGCCAGCGAGGAGGGCCGTGTTTACTTC.

In its sample, this clonotype was seen many times. The chain recombines TRBV10-1 with TRBJ1-1; no clear D. The ends were cut back, 6 bases at V and 5 bases at J, with 16 bases in the middle. CDR1 is WNHNN and CDR2 is SYGVQD in the germline V gene (reference sequence). This CDR3 contains 14 residues. CDR3 sequence reads: CASRNGSPGTEAFF. CDR3 DNA sequence: TGCGCCAGCAGGAATGGCAGCCCGGGGACTGAAGCTTTCTTT.

V and J are TRBV7-2 and TRBJ2-7; tentative D call: TRBD1 (6 bases). The germline V gene has CDR1 SGHTA and CDR2 FQGNSA. The V end was cut by 4 bases, the J end by 1 base, with 11 bases between. CDR3 length equals 14 residues. For the CDR3, the DNA is TGTGCCAGCAGCTCATGGGACATTTCCTACGAGCAGTACTTC. It yields the protein CASSSWDISYEQYF.

The chain carries TRBV15 and TRBJ1-4; D ambiguous. The CDR3 is 15 amino acids. CDR1 and CDR2 from the germline V gene are LNHNV and YYDKDF (reference sequence). The ends were cut back, 3 bases at V and 8 bases at J, with 16 bases in the middle. This CDR3 is CATSSYRARREKLFF. CDR3 bases: TGTGCCACCAGCAGTTACCGGGCTCGCCGGGAAAAACTGTTTTTT.

This clonotype has ten or more counts. The chain is built from TRBV5-1 and TRBJ2-7; TRBD1 agrees at 9 bases. The trim removed 4 bases at V and 0 bases at J, leaving 5 bases unmatched. Germline CDR1 is SGHRS and CDR2 is YFSETQ. The length of the CDR3 is 15 residues. The DNA of the CDR3 is TGCGCCAGCAGCCCAGGACAGGGGAGCTCCTACGAGCAGTACTTC. It specifies CASSPGQGSSYEQYF.

This clonotype was seen a handful of times. The rearrangement links TRBV29-1 to TRBJ1-5; D perhaps matches TRBD1 (6 bases). This CDR3 has 12 amino acids. Germline V gives CDR1 SQVTM, CDR2 ANQGSEA. Here the CDR3 DNA reads TGCGGAACAGGGTTTAGCAATCAGCCCCAGCATTTT. It translates to CGTGFSNQPQHF.

Turning to this clonotype: This may stem from a read error, because a much larger clone lies one nucleotide away. The rearrangement joins TRBV10-3 to TRBJ2-5, with D possibly TRBD2 on 5 matching bases. Per germline, CDR1 ENHRY and CDR2 SYGVKD. The CDR3 has 15 residues. CDR3 coding DNA: TGTGCCAGCAGTGCCGTGAGCGGAGGAAAAGAGACCCAGTACTTC. Translation gives CASSAVSGGKETQYF.

This clonotype was seen at least ten times. Written as DNA, the CDR3 is TGTGCCATCAGTGAGCTAACGGGCACTGAAGCTTTCTTT. It is translated as CAISELTGTEAFF. The J gene is TRBJ1-1, the V gene TRBV10-3; D is unresolved. Trimming removed 2 bases from V and 4 bases from J, with 8 bases in between. This CDR3 spans 13 amino acids. Germline V gene lookup returns CDR1 ENHRY and CDR2 SYGVKD.

To note about this clonotype: This may arise from a read error, as a much more abundant clone is one base away. V is TRBV10-3 and J is TRBJ1-2; D is undetermined. The CDR3 is 14 amino acids. CDR1 ENHRY and CDR2 SYGVKD come from the germline V gene. The CDR3 DNA follows: TGTGCCAGCAGTAGGGCAAGCACTAGCTATGGCTACACCTTC. Protein product: CASSRASTSYGYTF.

A few counts support this clonotype. The rearrangement joins TRBV2 to TRBJ2-7, with D perhaps TRBD2 (5 bases). There are 15 residues in the CDR3. V was cut by 7 bases and J by 3 bases, with 19 bases left in between. From germline, CDR1 is SNHLY and CDR2 FYNNEI. The CDR3 protein is CASNSVESGIYEQYF. Written as DNA, the CDR3 is TGTGCCAGCAACTCCGTAGAAAGCGGAATCTACGAGCAGTACTTC.

The chain combines TRBV11-2 with TRBJ2-2; the match to TRBD2 covers 12 bases. Looked up from germline, CDR1 is SGHAT and CDR2 is FQNNGV. V was clipped by 4 bases and J by 10 bases; unmatched bases: 16. This CDR3 comprises 18 residues. The CDR3 DNA is TGTGCCAGCAGCTCGAGACTAGCGGGAGATTCGTTGTGGATGGAGCTGTTTTTT. This codes for CASSSRLAGDSLWMELFF.